This TCR beta chain was recorded in a study of blood T cell repertoires in COVID-19. The germline V gene encodes CDR1 KGHSH and CDR2 LQKENI. The CDR3 is 15 amino acids. Regarding this clone: An end of the junction does not agree with germline; a read error may underlie this.

Sequencing used immunoSEQ multiplex PCR; TCRdb keeps in-frame clones, though not all of them. The sample consists of some 61,000 clones, approximately 90% of them appearing once. This sequence originates from a man between 60 and 75 years old with acute or convalescent COVID-19. Sequencing input: peripheral blood. This rearrangement joins TRBV18 to TRBJ2-7; TRBD1 aligns across 8 bases. CDR3 amino acids: CASPPRGQGPSEQYF. The CDR3 bases are TGTGCCAGCCCACCACGAGGACAGGGACCCAGCGAGCAGTACTTC.